The clone carrying this TCR beta chain was observed many times. Unique molecular identifiers were built into the TCRbeta library. TCRdb processed the PCR reads anew with MiXCR; each CDR3 protein has one entry. Here the sample spans 600,000 to 700,000 distinct CDR3 sequences, about 12% being singletons. Germline assignment: CDR1 DFQATT and CDR2 SNEGSKA (reference sequence). Trimming removed 0 bases at V and 0 bases at J, with 14 bases between. This CDR3 is 17 amino acids long. The data were taken from a study of T-cell reconstitution after alpha-beta-depleted transplantation in children. The genes are TRBV20-1 and TRBJ1-4; possibly TRBD1 for D (5 bases). Sequences were derived from PBMCs, sampled before TCRalphabeta/CD19-depleted stem cell transplant. The source is a girl between 2 and 10 years old with congenital amegakaryocytic thrombocytopenia, due to receive a stem cell transplant. The CDR3 coding sequence is TGCAGTGCTAGAGACGGACACCGCAGCGCAACTAATGAAAAACTGTTTTTT. Its protein is CSARDGHRSATNEKLFF.